This is a list of T cell receptor beta chains from one sample in a study of T cells in Graves' hyperthyroidism and ophthalmopathy. TCRdb ran MiXCR on the multiplex PCR reads and lists one entry per CDR3 protein. The top ten clones hold 29% of a sample with about 180,000 distinct CDR3 sequences, 15% to 20% of them seen once. Sequencing was carried out using blood. Source of these receptors: a woman aged 50 to 60 with Graves' hyperthyroidism. The CDR3 runs from the conserved cysteine through the conserved F or W. D genes are given only for firm matches. Rows may omit the clone size; those that give it use once, few, many or a size class.

d_call: -
v_call: TRBV28
j_call: TRBJ2-7
clone_size: many
cdr3_nt: TGTGCCAGCAGCACGACCTCTCCGGGACCCTCGAGCTCCTACGAGCAGTACTTC
cdr3_aa: CASSTTSPGPSSSYEQYF

d_call: -
v_call: TRBV7-2
j_call: TRBJ2-4
clone_size: -
cdr3_nt: TGTGCCAGCAGCTCTGAGGTGGCCAAAAACATTCAGTACTTC
cdr3_aa: CASSSEVAKNIQYF

d_call: -
v_call: TRBV28
j_call: TRBJ1-1
clone_size: many
cdr3_nt: TGTGCCAGTGATACTTCAACAGGGAATATAGCTTTCTTT
cdr3_aa: CASDTSTGNIAFF

d_call: -
v_call: TRBV5-1
j_call: TRBJ2-6
clone_size: many
cdr3_nt: TGCGCCAGCAGCTTGTTTTGGGACACTCGGAGCTCTGGGGCCAACGTCCTGACTTTC
cdr3_aa: CASSLFWDTRSSGANVLTF

d_call: -
v_call: TRBV12-3/TRBV12-4
j_call: TRBJ1-4
clone_size: many
cdr3_nt: TGTGCCAGCAGTCTGCCTCAGGAGAATGAAAAACTGTTTTTT
cdr3_aa: CASSLPQENEKLFF

d_call: -
v_call: TRBV4-1
j_call: TRBJ1-2
clone_size: -
cdr3_nt: TGCGCCAGCAGCCATGAACCTGGGACTTCCTATGGCTACACCTTC
cdr3_aa: CASSHEPGTSYGYTF

d_call: -
v_call: TRBV7-3
j_call: TRBJ2-5
clone_size: many
cdr3_nt: TGTGCCAGCAGCCCAGGGGGAGCGGGGACCAAGACCCAGTACTTC
cdr3_aa: CASSPGGAGTKTQYF

d_call: -
v_call: TRBV5-1
j_call: TRBJ1-1
clone_size: many
cdr3_nt: TGCGCCAGCAGCCTAGGTCACGGGGTGAACACTGAAGCTTTCTTT
cdr3_aa: CASSLGHGVNTEAFF

d_call: -
v_call: TRBV19
j_call: TRBJ2-2
clone_size: many
cdr3_nt: TGTGCCAGTAGTATTGAAGGGAGGAACACCGGGGAGCTGTTTTTT
cdr3_aa: CASSIEGRNTGELFF

d_call: TRBD1
v_call: TRBV12-3/TRBV12-4
j_call: TRBJ2-2
clone_size: many
cdr3_nt: TGTGCCAGCAGTTCACAGGGGCTATGGACCGGGGAGCTGTTTTTT
cdr3_aa: CASSSQGLWTGELFF

d_call: -
v_call: TRBV19
j_call: TRBJ2-7
clone_size: few
cdr3_nt: TGTGCCAGTAACCCGGGGCTTACCTACGAGCAGTACTTC
cdr3_aa: CASNPGLTYEQYF

d_call: -
v_call: TRBV12-3/TRBV12-4
j_call: TRBJ1-1
clone_size: many
cdr3_nt: TGTGCCAGCAGTTTAGGTCGGGGCAGGGTGAACACTGAAGCTTTCTTT
cdr3_aa: CASSLGRGRVNTEAFF

d_call: -
v_call: TRBV19
j_call: TRBJ1-4
clone_size: few
cdr3_nt: TGTGCCAGTAGTATATCGCACTGGGGTGAAAAACTGTTTTTT
cdr3_aa: CASSISHWGEKLFF

d_call: -
v_call: TRBV20-1
j_call: TRBJ2-4
clone_size: many
cdr3_nt: TGCAGTGCTAGAGATACAAGGACCGCCAGGGCCAAAAACATTCAGTACTTC
cdr3_aa: CSARDTRTARAKNIQYF

d_call: TRBD1
v_call: TRBV7-2
j_call: TRBJ1-3
clone_size: -
cdr3_nt: TGTGCCAGCAGCTGGGACAGGGAAGACACCATATATTTT
cdr3_aa: CASSWDREDTIYF

d_call: TRBD2
v_call: TRBV5-8
j_call: TRBJ2-1
clone_size: many
cdr3_nt: TGTGCCAGCAGGATCTTAGCGGGGGGGGCCTACAATGAGCAGTTCTTC
cdr3_aa: CASRILAGGAYNEQFF

d_call: TRBD2
v_call: TRBV7-3
j_call: TRBJ2-1
clone_size: many
cdr3_nt: TGTGCCAGCAGCATACCGACTAGCGGGGCAAATGAGCAGTTCTTC
cdr3_aa: CASSIPTSGANEQFF

d_call: TRBD1
v_call: TRBV7-6
j_call: TRBJ1-1
clone_size: once
cdr3_nt: TGTGCCGTAGGGGGCAGGGGCGTAAACACTGAAGCTTTCTTT
cdr3_aa: CAVGGRGVNTEAFF

d_call: -
v_call: TRBV14
j_call: TRBJ2-5
clone_size: few
cdr3_nt: TGTGCCTCCTCGGTACGCTACGGGGGCCAAGAGACCCAGTACTTC
cdr3_aa: CASSVRYGGQETQYF

d_call: -
v_call: TRBV5-5
j_call: TRBJ1-5
clone_size: many
cdr3_nt: TGTGCCAGCAGCCCGGCGGGGGGCGGGCAGCCCCAGCATTTT
cdr3_aa: CASSPAGGGQPQHF

d_call: -
v_call: TRBV14
j_call: TRBJ2-5
clone_size: many
cdr3_nt: TGTGCCAGCAGCCAATTCCAGACCCGTCAGGGGACCCAGTACTTC
cdr3_aa: CASSQFQTRQGTQYF

d_call: -
v_call: TRBV29-1
j_call: TRBJ1-1
clone_size: many
cdr3_nt: TGCAGCGCTAGAGAGGCTGAAGCTTTCTTT
cdr3_aa: CSAREAEAFF

d_call: TRBD2
v_call: TRBV6-2/TRBV6-3
j_call: TRBJ2-1
clone_size: many
cdr3_nt: TGTGCCAGCAGCTATTTAGGACTAGCGGGGGTATTATGGAATGAGCAGTTCTTC
cdr3_aa: CASSYLGLAGVLWNEQFF

d_call: TRBD2
v_call: TRBV6-1
j_call: TRBJ2-1
clone_size: many
cdr3_nt: TGTGCCGGCGCTGGGACTAGCGGGAATGAGCAGTTCTTC
cdr3_aa: CAGAGTSGNEQFF

d_call: -
v_call: TRBV7-3
j_call: TRBJ2-7
clone_size: many
cdr3_nt: TGTGCCAGCGCCTGGGGTGCCGGGGAGCAGTACTTC
cdr3_aa: CASAWGAGEQYF

d_call: TRBD2
v_call: TRBV12-3/TRBV12-4
j_call: TRBJ2-5
clone_size: -
cdr3_nt: TGTGCCAGCAGGCGGACTAGCGGGGCCTACCCTCAAGAGACCCAGTACTTC
cdr3_aa: CASRRTSGAYPQETQYF

d_call: TRBD1
v_call: TRBV2
j_call: TRBJ2-2
clone_size: few
cdr3_nt: TGTGCCAGCAGCGAGGGGCGACAGGGTATAGACACCGGGGAGCTGTTTTTT
cdr3_aa: CASSEGRQGIDTGELFF

d_call: -
v_call: TRBV28
j_call: TRBJ1-5
clone_size: many
cdr3_nt: TGTACCAGCAGGCTAGGACACGCCAGAAATCAGCCCCAGCATTTT
cdr3_aa: CTSRLGHARNQPQHF